The 13 T cell receptor beta chains below come from one sample, sequenced in a study of blood T cell repertoires in COVID-19. TCRdb keeps only in-frame clones here, not all; method: immunoSEQ multiplex PCR. The table shows over 200,000 clones, with 88% occurring only once. Sequencing was carried out using peripheral blood. These TCRs come from a woman aged 35 to 49 who had recovered from COVID-19.

This chain's CDR3 is CASSFGAASYEQYF. As DNA, the CDR3 is TGTGCCAGCAGTTTTGGGGCGGCCTCCTACGAGCAGTACTTC. V usage is TRBV27 and J usage is TRBJ2-7, with TRBD1 as a possible D gene (5 bases). V was trimmed by 3 bases and J by 0 bases, leaving 9 bases between them. Germline V gene data show CDR1 as MNHEY and CDR2 as SMNVEV (reference sequence). This CDR3 region has 14 residues.

This sequence joins TRBV7-2 and TRBJ2-5; the D gene is possibly TRBD1 (5 bases). Between the trimmed V and J ends, which lost 1 base and 4 bases, there was a span of 10 bases. Germline V gives CDR1 SGHTA, CDR2 FQGNSA. This CDR3 comprises 14 residues. The CDR3, as DNA: TGTGCCAGCAGCTTAGGCAGGGCGGTAGAGACCCAGTACTTC. Encoded protein: CASSLGRAVETQYF.

The chain joins TRBV20-1 to TRBJ2-5; 8 nucleotides align to TRBD2. The CDR3 consists of 18 residues. With V trimmed by 3 bases and J by 5 bases, 20 bases remained unmatched. The germline gives CDR1 DFQATT, CDR2 SNEGSKA (reference sequence). The CDR3 nucleotides are TGCAGTGCTAGTCATCAGGGCGGGAGGTTGGGCCCCAGGGAGACCCAGTACTTC. It specifies CSASHQGGRLGPRETQYF.

This chain uses TRBV15 with TRBJ2-5, with 7 bases that match TRBD2. In germline, CDR1 is LNHNV, CDR2 YYDKDF (reference sequence). V dropped 0 bases and J dropped 4; count of bases not matched to a gene: 8. This CDR3 contains 16 residues. CDR3: CATSRDLAGVAETQYF. CDR3 nucleotide sequence: TGTGCCACCAGCAGAGATCTCGCGGGAGTGGCAGAGACCCAGTACTTC.

The genes are TRBV6-5 and TRBJ1-1; maybe TRBD1 (6 bases). The CDR3 is 12 residues long. Germline loops: CDR1 MNHEY, CDR2 SVGAGI. V lost 8 bases and J lost 0, with 7 bases in between. CDR3 nucleotide sequence: TGTGCCAGCCGGACAGTGAACACTGAAGCTTTCTTT. This encodes CASRTVNTEAFF.

V gene TRBV18 combines with J gene TRBJ1-3; no clear D. Trimming stripped 3 bases from V and 5 bases from J, with 5 bases between. Germline CDR1 and CDR2: KGHSH and LQKENI. The CDR3 covers 12 residues. The CDR3 bases are TGTGCCAGCTCACCCCCTCGAAACACCATATATTTT. Translation: CASSPPRNTIYF.

This chain connects TRBV6-5 to TRBJ1-5; D perhaps matches TRBD1 (5 bases). The germline V gene encodes CDR1 MNHEY and CDR2 SVGAGI. V was shortened by 6 bases and J by 7 bases, with 13 bases between the two germline ends. The CDR3 has 13 residues. CDR3 bases: TGTGCCAGCAGCGAGACAGTTGGGCAGCCCCAGCATTTT. This translates into CASSETVGQPQHF.

The chain carries TRBV6-2 or TRBV6-3 and TRBJ2-5, with 13 bases that match TRBD2. The CDR3 totals 15 residues. Germline CDR1 MNHEY, CDR2 SVGEGT. J was trimmed by 3 bases and V by 4 bases; bases with no gene match: 2. For the CDR3, the DNA is TGTGCCAGCAGTTCGGGACTAGCGGGAAAAGAGACCCAGTACTTC. Amino acids: CASSSGLAGKETQYF.

The rearrangement joins TRBV7-2 to TRBJ2-3; TRBD2 matches at 9 bases. The ends lost 7 bases at V and 8 bases at J; junction bases unmatched: 19. Germline V CDR1 and CDR2: SGHTA, FQGNSA. This CDR3 is 17 amino acids long. CDR3 sequence: CASTLGSGRSGFGTQYF. In DNA form, the CDR3 reads TGTGCCAGCACCCTGGGGAGCGGGAGGTCGGGGTTTGGTACGCAGTATTTT.

In its sample, this clone was seen a few times. The chain is built from TRBV7-2 and TRBJ1-1; maybe TRBD1 (6 bases). The CDR3 runs 15 residues. Germline V gives CDR1 SGHTA, CDR2 FQGNSA. The V end lost 5 bases, the J end lost 0 bases, and 13 bases lay between the germline ends. CDR3 DNA sequence: TGTGCCAGCAGCCCCCAGGGGTTCGTGAACACTGAAGCTTTCTTT. This sequence encodes CASSPQGFVNTEAFF.

The chain joins TRBV11-2 to TRBJ1-5; D gene uncertain. CDR3 length equals 16 residues. V was cut by 1 base and J by 3 bases, with 13 bases left in between. CDR1 is SGHAT, CDR2 FQNNGV, per germline. The CDR3 sequence is CASSLVAGSLNQPQHF. The DNA for the CDR3 is TGTGCCAGCAGCTTAGTGGCGGGCTCTCTCAATCAGCCCCAGCATTTT. Drawing the rest from reference TRBV11-2 and TRBJ1-5, the complete variable domain is EAGVAQSPRYKIIEKRQSVAFWCNPISGHATLYWYQQILGQGPKLLIQFQNNGVVDDSQLPKDRFSAERLKGVDSTLKIQPAKLEDSAVYLCASSLVAGSLNQPQHFGDGTRLSIL.

The rearrangement joins TRBV10-3 to TRBJ2-6; 11 bases are shared with TRBD1. The ends lost 5 bases at V and 5 bases at J; junction bases unmatched: 11. The germline CDR1 and CDR2 sequences are ENHRY and SYGVKD. The CDR3 consists of 18 residues. CDR3 amino acids: CAISSGGTGGRRANVLTF. CDR3 coding DNA: TGTGCCATCAGTAGTGGGGGGACAGGGGGTCGTCGGGCCAACGTCCTGACTTTC.

This sequence joins TRBV29-1 and TRBJ2-7; 8 bases fit TRBD1. Germline CDR1 and CDR2: SQVTM and ANQGSEA. The junction had 5 bases not matched to a gene; V was cut back by 8 bases and J by 2 bases. This CDR3 spans 12 amino acids. CDR3 amino acids: CSTRTGPYEQYF. CDR3 nucleotide sequence: TGCAGCACCAGGACAGGGCCCTACGAGCAGTACTTC.